The 26 T cell receptor beta chains below come from one sample, sequenced in a study of CD8 T cells in ankylosing spondylitis. TCRdb redid the calling of the 5' RACE reads with MiXCR, one entry per CDR3 protein. The top ten clones hold 12% of a sample with under 120,000 distinct CDR3 sequences, 20% to 30% of them seen once. Sequenced sample: synovial fluid, either unsorted or a sorted T cell fraction (not recorded which). Receptors were obtained from a male donor with ankylosing spondylitis.

This chain joins TRBV4-2 and TRBJ2-3; D assignment may be TRBD1 or TRBD2 (5 bases each). V was shortened by 3 bases and J by 2 bases, with 15 bases between the two germline ends. The CDR3 contains 16 residues. Per germline, CDR1 LGHNA and CDR2 YNFKEQ. CDR3 in amino acids: CASSHGASGVTDTQYF. The CDR3, as DNA: TGTGCCAGCAGCCATGGGGCCAGCGGTGTCACAGATACGCAGTATTTT.

This chain uses TRBV5-1 with TRBJ2-1; TRBD2 is a possible D gene (5 bases). V was shortened by 0 bases and J by 5 bases, with 15 bases between the two germline ends. Germline V lookup: CDR1 SGHRS, CDR2 YFSETQ. The CDR3 loop spans 16 amino acids. The CDR3 is CASSLATSSANNEQFF. CDR3 DNA: TGCGCCAGCAGCTTGGCTACGAGTAGCGCCAACAATGAGCAGTTCTTC. Full variable domain (rest looked up from reference TRBV5-1 and TRBJ2-1): KAGVTQTPRYLIKTRGQQVTLSCSPISGHRSVSWYQQTPGQGLQFLFEYFSETQRNKGNFPGRFSGRQFSNSRSEMNVSTLELGDSALYLCASSLATSSANNEQFFGPGTRLTVL.

The CDR3 here is CASSLMALGNSPLHF. The CDR3 DNA follows: TGCGCCAGCAGCTTGATGGCCCTTGGGAATTCACCCCTCCACTTT. This chain links TRBV5-1 with TRBJ1-6; D is unclear. This CDR3 has 15 residues. Per the germline V gene, CDR1 is SGHRS and CDR2 is YFSETQ. The V end lost 1 base, the J end lost 7 bases, and 12 bases lay between the germline ends.

The rearrangement links TRBV20-1 to TRBJ2-3; D is possibly TRBD1 or TRBD2 (6 bases each). Germline CDR1 DFQATT, CDR2 SNEGSKA (reference sequence). The CDR3 contains 15 residues. V shed 5 bases and J shed 0 bases, with 15 bases lying between them. CDR3 sequence reads: CSASWGAGSTDTQYF. DNA for the CDR3: TGCAGTGCTTCTTGGGGGGCGGGGAGCACAGATACGCAGTATTTT.

This clonotype was observed many times. The rearrangement joins TRBV5-1 to TRBJ1-5; D gene ambiguous. V was pared by 2 bases and J by 2 bases, with 5 bases between. Germline V lookup: CDR1 SGHRS, CDR2 YFSETQ. The CDR3 extends over 13 amino acids. The CDR3 region has the DNA TGCGCCAGCAGCTTTGATGGCAATCAGCCCCAGCATTTT. Translation gives CASSFDGNQPQHF.

This clonotype was seen more than once but under ten times. The chain couples TRBV27 to TRBJ2-1; TRBD2 matches 8 bases. This CDR3 spans 14 amino acids. Germline-derived CDR1 and CDR2 are MNHEY and SMNVEV (reference sequence). With V trimmed by 8 bases and J by 3 bases, 6 bases remained unmatched. CDR3 sequence reads: CASSRTSSYNEQFF. CDR3 nucleotide sequence: TGTGCCAGCTCTCGGACTAGCAGCTACAATGAGCAGTTCTTC.

At least ten counts were recorded for this clonotype. The J gene is TRBJ1-3, the V gene TRBV9; no reliable D call. The germline V gene has CDR1 SGDLS and CDR2 YYNGEE. CDR3 size: 16 residues. V was cut by 0 bases and J by 0 bases, with 10 bases left in between. CDR3: CASSVGQAFSGNTIYF. In nucleotides, the CDR3 is TGTGCCAGCAGCGTAGGTCAGGCTTTCTCTGGAAACACCATATATTTT. Full variable domain (missing parts from reference TRBV9 and TRBJ1-3): DSGVTQTPKHLITATGQRVTLRCSPRSGDLSVYWYQQSLDQGLQFLIQYYNGEERAKGNILERFSAQQFPDLHSELNLSSLELGDSALYFCASSVGQAFSGNTIYFGEGSWLTVV.

Only a few counts were recorded for this clonotype. V is TRBV5-1 and J is TRBJ1-4; 9 bases align to TRBD1. The germline gives CDR1 SGHRS, CDR2 YFSETQ. The CDR3 runs 15 residues. With V trimmed by 1 base and J by 8 bases, 6 bases remained unmatched. The CDR3 coding sequence is TGCGCCAGCAGCTTGACTTGGACAGGGGACGAAAAACTGTTTTTT. Amino acid sequence: CASSLTWTGDEKLFF.

The chain carries TRBV7-9 and TRBJ2-1; 9 bases fit TRBD2. This CDR3 has 14 amino acids. V dropped 0 bases and J dropped 10; count of bases not matched to a gene: 4. Germline assignment: CDR1 SEHNR and CDR2 FQNEAQ (reference sequence). As DNA, the CDR3 is TGTGCCAGCAGCTTAGCGGGACTAGCAGGGGAGCAGTTCTTC. As protein: CASSLAGLAGEQFF.

By share, this clonotype counts as medium-sized (0.01 to 0.1%). This chain links TRBV28 with TRBJ2-2; 9 bases map to TRBD2. The trim removed 8 bases at V and 6 bases at J, leaving 7 bases unmatched. From germline, CDR1 is MDHEN and CDR2 SYDVKM. The CDR3 is 14 residues long. This chain's CDR3 is CASVRTSASGELFF. Here the CDR3 DNA reads TGTGCCAGCGTTAGGACTAGCGCCTCCGGGGAGCTGTTTTTT. The full variable domain, rest sourced from reference TRBV28 and TRBJ2-2, is DVKVTQSSRYLVKRTGEKVFLECVQDMDHENMFWYRQDPGLGLRLIYFSYDVKMKEKGDIPEGYSVSREKKERFSLILESASTNQTSMYLCASVRTSASGELFFGEGSRLTVL.

This clonotype has a handful of counts. The chain has TRBV7-9 and TRBJ2-1, with D hard to call. Per the germline V gene, CDR1 is SEHNR and CDR2 is FQNEAQ (reference sequence). The CDR3 consists of 12 residues. V gave up 1 base and J gave up 7 bases, with 5 bases separating them. The CDR3 spells CASSLGANEQFF. CDR3 sequence (DNA): TGTGCCAGCAGCTTAGGAGCTAATGAGCAGTTCTTC.

In this sample, this clonotype turned up a few times. V gene TRBV12-3 or TRBV12-4 combines with J gene TRBJ2-1; tentative D call: TRBD2 (6 bases). Trimming shortened V by 7 bases and J by 3 bases, and 13 bases separated the two germline ends. The CDR3 is 14 residues long. The CDR3 sequence is CASTLAPIYNEQFF. The DNA of the CDR3 is TGTGCCAGCACCCTAGCGCCCATCTACAATGAGCAGTTCTTC.

This clonotype was seen only a few times. This chain connects TRBV30 to TRBJ2-1; maybe TRBD2 (5 bases). The V and J ends lost 2 bases and 15 bases respectively, with 14 bases between them. This CDR3 has 11 residues. Per the germline V gene, CDR1 is GTSNPN and CDR2 is SVGIG (reference sequence). The CDR3 protein is CAWSNGRGRFF. DNA of the CDR3: TGTGCCTGGAGTAATGGGAGAGGGCGGTTCTTC.

J is TRBJ2-7 and V is TRBV13; no clear D gene. Germline assignment: CDR1 PRHDT and CDR2 FYEKMQ (reference sequence). Trimming pared 5 bases from V and 7 bases from J, leaving 18 bases between. The CDR3 totals 14 residues. The CDR3 DNA is TGTGCCAGCAGCAATCGAAATAGTTGGCGGGAGCAGTACTTC. Protein: CASSNRNSWREQYF.

This clonotype showed up many times. The V gene is TRBV24-1, the J gene TRBJ2-3; the D is unclear. There are 12 residues in the CDR3. V lost 1 base, J lost 6 bases, and 4 bases lay in between. Germline-derived CDR1 and CDR2 are KGHDR and SFDVKD. Here the CDR3 reads CATSDFKDTQYF. CDR3 sequence (DNA): TGTGCCACCAGTGATTTCAAGGATACGCAGTATTTT.

This clonotype occurred many times. This chain connects TRBV29-1 to TRBJ1-5; TRBD1 matches 8 bases. The trim removed 4 bases at V and 5 bases at J, leaving 1 base unmatched. Germline V gives CDR1 SQVTM, CDR2 ANQGSEA. The CDR3 is made up of 12 amino acids. CDR3 protein: CSVGGQDQPQHF. The DNA for the CDR3 is TGCAGCGTTGGGGGACAGGATCAGCCCCAGCATTTT. The full variable domain, rest sourced from reference TRBV29-1 and TRBJ1-5, is SAVISQKPSRDICQRGTSLTIQCQVDSQVTMMFWYRQQPGQSLTLIATANQGSEATYESGFVIDKFPISRPNLTFSTLTVSNMSPEDSSIYLCSVGGQDQPQHFGDGTRLSIL.

This clonotype was detected ten times or more. The chain carries TRBV9 and TRBJ2-7; D unresolved. Germline V gene data show CDR1 as SGDLS and CDR2 as YYNGEE. V was pared by 0 bases and J by 3 bases, with 7 bases between. This CDR3 has 13 residues. DNA for the CDR3: TGTGCCAGCAGCGTAGATGGAGACTACGAGCAGTACTTC. Its protein is CASSVDGDYEQYF. Full variable domain (rest looked up from reference TRBV9 and TRBJ2-7): DSGVTQTPKHLITATGQRVTLRCSPRSGDLSVYWYQQSLDQGLQFLIQYYNGEERAKGNILERFSAQQFPDLHSELNLSSLELGDSALYFCASSVDGDYEQYFGPGTRLTVT.

This clonotype was counted only a few times. The J gene is TRBJ2-7, the V gene TRBV5-1; tentative D call: TRBD2 (6 bases). This CDR3 contains 17 residues. CDR1 and CDR2 (germline): SGHRS, YFSETQ. Trimming shortened V by 0 bases and J by 3 bases, and 19 bases separated the two germline ends. CDR3 residues: CASSLAPTSTMNYEQYF. In DNA form, the CDR3 reads TGCGCCAGCAGCTTGGCCCCCACTAGCACTATGAACTACGAGCAGTACTTC. Filled out from reference TRBV5-1 and TRBJ2-7, the complete variable domain reads KAGVTQTPRYLIKTRGQQVTLSCSPISGHRSVSWYQQTPGQGLQFLFEYFSETQRNKGNFPGRFSGRQFSNSRSEMNVSTLELGDSALYLCASSLAPTSTMNYEQYFGPGTRLTVT.

The sample holds a few counts of this clonotype. J is TRBJ1-1 and V is TRBV7-8; 9 bases are a match to TRBD1. The CDR3 extends over 15 amino acids. V lost 5 bases and J lost 4; bases outside the gene matches: 8. Per the germline V gene, CDR1 is SGHVS and CDR2 is FQNEAQ. The CDR3: CASSPRDRDSTEAFF. CDR3 sequence (DNA): TGTGCCAGCAGCCCGAGGGACAGGGATTCCACTGAAGCTTTCTTT. Filled out from reference TRBV7-8 and TRBJ1-1, the complete variable domain reads GAGVSQSPRYKVAKRGQDVALRCDPISGHVSLFWYQQALGQGPEFLTYFQNEAQLDKSGLPSDRFFAERPEGSVSTLKIQRTQQEDSAVYLCASSPRDRDSTEAFFGQGTRLTVV.

The genes are TRBV3-1 and TRBJ2-1; D is ambiguous. V shed 2 bases and J shed 0 bases, with 14 bases lying between them. The V gene's germline CDR1 is LGHDT and CDR2 YNNKEL (reference sequence). The CDR3 has 17 amino acids. CDR3 residues: CASSQILAPSSYNEQFF. The CDR3 DNA reads TGTGCCAGCAGCCAAATCCTCGCACCAAGCTCCTACAATGAGCAGTTCTTC.

The sample holds a few counts of this clonotype. The chain carries TRBV7-2 and TRBJ1-2, with 7 bases fitting TRBD1. Per the germline V gene, CDR1 is SGHTA and CDR2 is FQGNSA. V dropped 5 bases and J dropped 1; count of bases not matched to a gene: 4. This CDR3 is built from 14 residues. CDR3 loop: CASSRRDSNYGYTF. CDR3 nucleotides: TGTGCCAGCAGCCGCCGGGACAGTAACTATGGCTACACCTTC.

This chain links TRBV28 with TRBJ2-7, with D tentatively TRBD1 or TRBD2 (5 bases each). The germline V and J ends were trimmed by 4 bases and 3 bases, with 19 bases remaining between them. Germline-derived CDR1 and CDR2 are MDHEN and SYDVKM. CDR3 size: 16 residues. CDR3 in amino acids: CASSSSGTRGLYEQYV. CDR3 bases: TGTGCCAGCAGTTCCTCAGGGACGCGCGGGCTCTACGAGCAGTACGTC.

This clonotype has just a few counts. The V gene is TRBV3-1, the J gene TRBJ1-1, with 7 bases that match TRBD1. The CDR3 extends over 11 amino acids. Per the germline V gene, CDR1 is LGHDT and CDR2 is YNNKEL (reference sequence). V was pared by 6 bases and J by 11 bases, with 6 bases of the junction left unmatched. The DNA for the CDR3 is TGTGCCAGCAGACAGGGGCGGTCCGCTTTCTTT. Protein: CASRQGRSAFF.

This clonotype showed up many times. The CDR3 DNA reads TGTGCCAGCAGCTTAGATCCCCGGACAGGGGTTCGGGAGCAGTACTTC. Translated: CASSLDPRTGVREQYF. This chain connects TRBV7-9 to TRBJ2-7; 9 bases align to TRBD1. The germline V gene encodes CDR1 SEHNR and CDR2 FQNEAQ (reference sequence). The V segment lost 1 base and the J segment 7 bases; nucleotides outside the gene matches: 11. This CDR3 is 16 amino acids long.

In its sample, this clonotype was seen many times. The chain couples TRBV24-1 to TRBJ2-2, with a weak D call TRBD2 (5 bases). V was clipped by 5 bases and J by 2 bases, with 8 bases between them. This CDR3 spans 14 amino acids. Per germline, CDR1 KGHDR and CDR2 SFDVKD. The CDR3 bases are TGTGCCACCAGTGGTGGAGGTAACACCGGGGAGCTGTTTTTT. The encoded protein is CATSGGGNTGELFF.

The chain joins TRBV5-1 to TRBJ2-2; tentative D call: TRBD1 (5 bases). V lost 4 bases to trimming and J lost 6 bases, with 13 bases between them. Germline lookup yields CDR1 SGHRS and CDR2 YFSETQ. This CDR3 spans 14 amino acids. DNA for the CDR3: TGCGCCAGCAGCGAACAGGCCCCCTCCGGGGAGCTGTTTTTT. Encoded protein: CASSEQAPSGELFF.